Listed below are T cell receptor beta chains from one sample, sequenced in a study of T-cell reconstitution after alpha-beta-depleted transplantation in children. TCRdb independently ran MiXCR on the PCR reads; one entry per CDR3 protein. This table has almost 600,000 distinct CDR3 sequences, 25% to 30% appearing once. Here the sequenced sample was PBMCs, taken before TCRalphabeta/CD19-depleted stem cell transplant. These receptors were obtained from a boy younger than two with Wiskott-Aldrich syndrome, due to receive a stem cell transplant. Each CDR3 is given with its conserved first and last residue. A D gene is named only where the DNA matches it firmly. Size is omitted from some rows. Given values are once, few, many or a class for expanded clones.

CDR3nt: TGTGCCAGCAGCTTAGACCGGCCGGGAGGGACCGGGGAGCTGTTTTTT
CDR3aa: CASSLDRPGGTGELFF
d_gene: TRBD2
abundance: few
v_gene: TRBV11-3
j_gene: TRBJ2-2

CDR3nt: TGTGCCAGCAGTTATAATCTTGGGTACGAGCAGTACTTC
CDR3aa: CASSYNLGYEQYF
d_gene: NA
abundance: NA
v_gene: TRBV6-5
j_gene: TRBJ2-7

CDR3nt: TGTGCCATCAGTGATCAGGGGGGAAACATTCAGTACTTC
CDR3aa: CAISDQGGNIQYF
d_gene: NA
abundance: few
v_gene: TRBV10-3
j_gene: TRBJ2-4

CDR3nt: TGTGCCAGCACCCGCGGGGGCGGGAGCCTCACCGGGGAGCTGTTTTTT
CDR3aa: CASTRGGGSLTGELFF
d_gene: NA
abundance: NA
v_gene: TRBV12-3/TRBV12-4
j_gene: TRBJ2-2

CDR3nt: TGCGCCAGCAGCCATCCCCTGGGTTACCAGTACTTC
CDR3aa: CASSHPLGYQYF
d_gene: NA
abundance: few
v_gene: TRBV4-1
j_gene: TRBJ2-4

CDR3nt: TGCAGTGCTACCAGTCCTAGCACAGATACGCAGTATTTT
CDR3aa: CSATSPSTDTQYF
d_gene: NA
abundance: few
v_gene: TRBV20-1
j_gene: TRBJ2-3

CDR3nt: TGCAGTGCTCTTGCCCAGGGCGCAACTAATGAAAAACTGTTTTTT
CDR3aa: CSALAQGATNEKLFF
d_gene: NA
abundance: few
v_gene: TRBV20-1
j_gene: TRBJ1-4

CDR3nt: TGCGCCAGCAGAGACGGGACTAGCGGATACTACGAGCAGTACTTC
CDR3aa: CASRDGTSGYYEQYF
d_gene: TRBD2
abundance: NA
v_gene: TRBV5-1
j_gene: TRBJ2-7

CDR3nt: TGTGCCAGCAGCTTCGGAGTAACCCCCCACTTT
CDR3aa: CASSFGVTPHF
d_gene: NA
abundance: NA
v_gene: TRBV7-9
j_gene: TRBJ1-1

CDR3nt: TGTGCCAGCAGCCCTGGGACTAGCGGTTGGGAGACCCAGTACTTC
CDR3aa: CASSPGTSGWETQYF
d_gene: TRBD2
abundance: few
v_gene: TRBV12-3/TRBV12-4
j_gene: TRBJ2-5

CDR3nt: TGCAGCGTTGAAGGTTCTCAGGGGCGCTACGAGCAGTACTTC
CDR3aa: CSVEGSQGRYEQYF
d_gene: NA
abundance: NA
v_gene: TRBV29-1
j_gene: TRBJ2-7

CDR3nt: TGTGCCAGCATGGCTAGGGGACCCAATGAGCAGTTCTTC
CDR3aa: CASMARGPNEQFF
d_gene: NA
abundance: NA
v_gene: TRBV13
j_gene: TRBJ2-1

CDR3nt: TGTGCCAGCAGTCCGGACAGAGGGGGCACCCAGTACTTC
CDR3aa: CASSPDRGGTQYF
d_gene: TRBD1
abundance: NA
v_gene: TRBV12-3/TRBV12-4
j_gene: TRBJ2-5

CDR3nt: TGTGCCAGCAGTTTCCTTCCGGGACTAGCCTCCGAGCAGTACTTC
CDR3aa: CASSFLPGLASEQYF
d_gene: TRBD2
abundance: few
v_gene: TRBV28
j_gene: TRBJ2-7

CDR3nt: TGCAGTGCTAGAAGGGGCATCAATACGCAGTATTTT
CDR3aa: CSARRGINTQYF
d_gene: NA
abundance: NA
v_gene: TRBV20-1
j_gene: TRBJ2-3

CDR3nt: TGTGCCAGCAGCTTCTCCACAGATTCCGGCTACACCTTC
CDR3aa: CASSFSTDSGYTF
d_gene: NA
abundance: NA
v_gene: TRBV7-9
j_gene: TRBJ1-2

CDR3nt: TGCAGTGCTAGAGACACGTCAAATACGCAGTATTTT
CDR3aa: CSARDTSNTQYF
d_gene: NA
abundance: few
v_gene: TRBV20-1
j_gene: TRBJ2-3

CDR3nt: TGCGCCAGCAGCTCCGGACAGGGCACAGATACGCAGTATTTT
CDR3aa: CASSSGQGTDTQYF
d_gene: TRBD1
abundance: many
v_gene: TRBV5-1
j_gene: TRBJ2-3

CDR3nt: TGCGCCAGCAGCGTCCGGGTCCTTAATGAGCAGTTCTTC
CDR3aa: CASSVRVLNEQFF
d_gene: NA
abundance: NA
v_gene: TRBV5-1
j_gene: TRBJ2-1

CDR3nt: TGCAGTGCTAGAGAATCGGGACAGGGGGGAAAAAATGAGCAGTTCTTC
CDR3aa: CSARESGQGGKNEQFF
d_gene: TRBD1
abundance: NA
v_gene: TRBV20-1
j_gene: TRBJ2-1

CDR3nt: TGTGCCAGCAGCTTGGGGTCGGACGGGACCTACAATGAGCAGTTCTTC
CDR3aa: CASSLGSDGTYNEQFF
d_gene: NA
abundance: NA
v_gene: TRBV5-5
j_gene: TRBJ2-1

CDR3nt: TGCAGTGCTAGAGCGGGGGACAGGCGAACGTCTGCCACAGATACGCAGTATTTT
CDR3aa: CSARAGDRRTSATDTQYF
d_gene: TRBD1
abundance: NA
v_gene: TRBV20-1
j_gene: TRBJ2-3

CDR3nt: TGTGCCAGGAGTTTAGAAATCACAGAGGGGACCTACGAGCAGTACTTC
CDR3aa: CARSLEITEGTYEQYF
d_gene: NA
abundance: NA
v_gene: TRBV12-3/TRBV12-4
j_gene: TRBJ2-7

CDR3nt: TGCAGTGCTGAGGACTTCTCCAATGAGCAGTTCTTC
CDR3aa: CSAEDFSNEQFF
d_gene: NA
abundance: NA
v_gene: TRBV20-1
j_gene: TRBJ2-1

CDR3nt: TGTGCCAGCGGGCTAGCGGGAGAGCGAGAGACCCAGTACTTC
CDR3aa: CASGLAGERETQYF
d_gene: TRBD2
abundance: few
v_gene: TRBV12-3/TRBV12-4
j_gene: TRBJ2-5

CDR3nt: TGCGCCAGCAGCCCGACCTACCGGTACACCGGGGAGCTGTTTTTT
CDR3aa: CASSPTYRYTGELFF
d_gene: NA
abundance: NA
v_gene: TRBV5-1
j_gene: TRBJ2-2